Listed below are T cell receptor beta chains from one sample, sequenced in a study of T-cell memory formation after mild COVID-19. TCRdb passed the 5' RACE reads through MiXCR, listing each CDR3 protein once. The sample includes about 90,000 distinct CDR3 sequences, 10% to 15% of them seen just once. The specimen sequenced was PBMCs or a T cell subset sorted from them (not recorded which). The receptor set was obtained from an adult woman who had mild COVID-19 (a few samples of this study predate the infection). Cell type and time point are not known. CDR3s include the opening cysteine and the closing phenylalanine or tryptophan. For some rows the clone size is stated as once, few or many, or as a class when expanded; others skip it.

V gene	clone size	J gene	CDR3 protein
TRBV3-1	few	TRBJ2-5	CASSHGWQETQYF
TRBV4-1	NA	TRBJ2-7	CASSQDRLAGAYEQYF
TRBV7-2	few	TRBJ1-5	CASSLWGSSNQPQHF
TRBV6-5	NA	TRBJ1-1	CASRTRGGMNTEAFF
TRBV12-3/TRBV12-4	few	TRBJ2-7	CASSSPVSGGLTIYEQYF
TRBV13	NA	TRBJ1-5	CASSQGRGLTQPQHF
TRBV5-1	NA	TRBJ1-2	CASSLRGTGEIYGYTF
TRBV29-1	few	TRBJ2-7	CSVEVEDVPYEQYF
TRBV7-8	medium-sized	TRBJ2-7	CASSPGTADEQYF
TRBV11-2	NA	TRBJ2-5	CASEENQETQYF
TRBV11-2	NA	TRBJ1-2	CASSPEGGGYLYGYTF
TRBV12-3/TRBV12-4	NA	TRBJ1-2	CASSYRVYSRANYGYTF
TRBV12-3/TRBV12-4	NA	TRBJ2-5	CASSLGRVQETQYF
TRBV6-2/TRBV6-3	once	TRBJ2-7	CASSYARDRYEQYF
TRBV27	once	TRBJ1-2	CATRLGGSNYGYTF
TRBV12-3/TRBV12-4	few	TRBJ2-5	CASTDREETQYF
TRBV4-1	many	TRBJ2-1	CASSQENRGGASQFF